This T cell receptor beta chain was recovered during a study of early T cells in non-severe SARS-CoV-2 infection. Study as a whole: Whole-blood bulk RNA, unsorted, was sequenced, and chains were unpaired.

Study-level findings and limits: Private and CD4 specificities were missed by VDJdb matching, skewed to anti-spike CD8.

Attachment of unique molecular identifiers to individual cDNA molecules was performed. TCRdb re-called the 5' RACE reads through MiXCR, storing one row per CDR3 protein. The sample carries fewer than 85,000 distinct CDR3 sequences, 14% recorded once. This clonotype was detected many times. What it binds is unknown. This receptor was obtained from an adult who was a healthcare worker with PCR-confirmed SARS-CoV-2 infection or an uninfected control (not recorded which). The sample in question was whole blood, obtained at baseline.

CDR3 loop: CASSEASGTSTDTQYF. In nucleotides, the CDR3 is TGTGCCAGCAGTGAGGCCAGCGGGACTAGCACAGATACGCAGTATTTT. V is TRBV2 and J is TRBJ2-3; 7 nucleotides agree with TRBD2. Per the germline V gene, CDR1 is SNHLY and CDR2 is FYNNEI. The CDR3 extends over 16 amino acids. J lost 0 bases, V lost 3 bases, and 6 bases had no gene match.